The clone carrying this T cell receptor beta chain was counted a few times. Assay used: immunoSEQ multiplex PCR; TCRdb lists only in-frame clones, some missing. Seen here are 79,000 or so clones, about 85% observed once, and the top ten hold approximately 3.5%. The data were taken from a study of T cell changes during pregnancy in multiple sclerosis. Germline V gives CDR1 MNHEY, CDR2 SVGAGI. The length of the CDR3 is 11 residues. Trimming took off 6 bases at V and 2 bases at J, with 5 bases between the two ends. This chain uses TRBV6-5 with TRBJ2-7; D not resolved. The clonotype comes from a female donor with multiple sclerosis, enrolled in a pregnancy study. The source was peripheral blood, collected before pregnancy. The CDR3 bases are TGTGCCAGCAGAAGCGCCTACGAGCAGTACTTC. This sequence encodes CASRSAYEQYF.